The 3 T cell receptor beta chains below all came from one sample that was sequenced in a study of cytomegalovirus exposure and HLA in healthy donors. Researchers ran the PCR with 60 Vbeta and 13 Jbeta primers. Some clones are missing from TCRdb's copy, which holds only in-frame ones; the method was immunoSEQ multiplex PCR. The table includes about 99,000 clones, approximately 81% detected once. The sample comprised PBMCs. These receptors were taken from a male donor in good health and CMV-seropositive.

The rearrangement links TRBV5-1 to TRBJ1-6; D remains unclear. The V end was cut by 1 base, the J end by 6 bases, with 8 bases between. CDR3 length equals 14 residues. The germline gives CDR1 SGHRS, CDR2 YFSETQ. The CDR3 region has the DNA TGCGCCAGCAGCTTGACAGAAGTTAATTCACCCCTCCACTTT. Protein sequence: CASSLTEVNSPLHF.

The chain couples TRBV5-6 to TRBJ2-7; D unresolved. The CDR3 is made up of 13 amino acids. Per the germline V gene, CDR1 is SGHDT and CDR2 is YYEEEE. Trimming took 0 bases from V and 5 from J, leaving 9 bases between them. CDR3 sequence: CASSLGASHEQYF. The CDR3 DNA reads as TGTGCCAGCAGCTTGGGAGCGAGCCACGAGCAGTACTTC.

The V and J genes are TRBV5-4 and TRBJ2-1, with D tentatively TRBD2 (7 bases). The V gene's germline CDR1 is SGHNT and CDR2 YYREEE (reference sequence). V was cut by 1 base and J by 5 bases, with 13 bases left in between. This CDR3 spans 15 amino acids. CDR3 residues: CASSLPRGRDNEQFF. The CDR3, as DNA: TGTGCCAGCAGCTTGCCGCGGGGGCGAGACAATGAGCAGTTCTTC.